The clone carrying this TCR beta chain was seen at least ten times. The antigen is not known. V was pared by 0 bases and J by 9 bases, with 12 bases between. Germline V gives CDR1 LGHNA, CDR2 YNFKEQ. CDR3 length: 15 amino acids. These data come from a study of naive and memory T cell subsets. Both TRBC1 and TRBC2 were covered by a beta constant-region primer of two equimolar oligonucleotides. The ligated cDNA underwent four PCR rounds using SP2 and nested alpha and beta constant-region primers. TCRdb re-called the UMI-ligation and nested PCR reads with MiXCR, one entry per CDR3 protein. The profile shows fewer than 7,000 distinct CDR3 sequences, around 7% of them singletons. Study outcomes and limitations: Over 95% of naive TCR sequences appeared only once after error correction, unlike memory subsets. RNA-based TCR counts may shift with T cell activation and differentiation.

Separate alpha and beta amplification began at the second PCR step. The chain recombines TRBV4-2 with TRBJ1-6, with D perhaps TRBD1 (6 bases). Source material: effector memory CD8+ T cells from blood. Subset meaning: effector memory, CD45RA- CD27-. This TCR came from a human donor in good health. The CDR3 region has the DNA TGTGCCAGCAGCCAAGATTCCGGGGGCGGTTCACCCCTCCACTTT. Amino acids: CASSQDSGGGSPLHF.